Listed below are T cell receptor beta chains from one sample, sequenced in a study of PD-L1 blockade in urothelial cancer. Clones were read by immunoSEQ multiplex PCR, and TCRdb kept only the in-frame ones, dropping some. The table includes some 45,000 clones, 88% detected once. The input for sequencing was PBMCs, taken around atezolizumab (anti-PD-L1) treatment. All receptors derive from a man aged 80 or over with urothelial cancer. The CDR3 runs from the conserved cysteine through the conserved F or W. A D gene is named only where the DNA matches it firmly. Only some rows state a clone size, as once, few, many or a class for expanded clones.

NA,NA,TRBJ1-1,TRBV6-5,TGTGCCAGCAGACCATCGACAGGCCTGAACACTGAAGCTTTCTTT,CASRPSTGLNTEAFF
TRBD2,NA,TRBJ2-4,TRBV5-6,TGTGCCAGCAGCTACTCGACTAGCGGGTACATTCAGTACTTC,CASSYSTSGYIQYF
NA,NA,TRBJ2-3,TRBV19,TGTGCCAGTAGCCCCTTCGGCACAGATACGCAGTATTTT,CASSPFGTDTQYF
NA,NA,TRBJ2-2,TRBV28,TGTGCCAGCAGTTTAGGAGGAGCGAACACCGGGGAGCTGTTTTTT,CASSLGGANTGELFF
TRBD1,NA,TRBJ1-4,TRBV5-1,TGCGCCAGCAGCCCGGGACAGGGAAATAATGAAAAACTGTTTTTT,CASSPGQGNNEKLFF
TRBD2,NA,TRBJ2-1,TRBV2,TGTGCCAGCAAGCGGGAGGCGGGTTACTATGAGCAGTTCTTC,CASKREAGYYEQFF
TRBD2,NA,TRBJ2-1,TRBV6-7,TGTGCCAGCAGTGACCGACTAGCGGGAGAAACCCCACCCAACAATGAGCAGTTCTTC,CASSDRLAGETPPNNEQFF
NA,NA,TRBJ2-2,TRBV7-2,TGTGCCAGCAGCTCGGCGGGCCCTGCGAACACCGGGGAGCTGTTTTTT,CASSSAGPANTGELFF
NA,NA,TRBJ1-4,TRBV5-6,TGTGCCAGCAGCTTGGACGGGGGGGGAACTAATGAAAAACTGTTTTTT,CASSLDGGGTNEKLFF
NA,NA,TRBJ1-5,TRBV7-9,TGTGCCAGCAGTCACCGGGTGCTCGGTCAGCCCCAGCATTTT,CASSHRVLGQPQHF
NA,NA,TRBJ2-6,TRBV4-2,TGTGCCAGCAGTTTGGGGCCTGGGGCCAACGTCCTGACTTTC,CASSLGPGANVLTF
NA,NA,TRBJ2-3,TRBV7-2,TGTGCCAGCAGCTCGGGATCCCTCACCGCCACAGATACGCAGTATTTT,CASSSGSLTATDTQYF
TRBD1,NA,TRBJ1-5,TRBV19,TGTGCCAGTAACCCCCGGGACAGGGGTTTAAGCAATCAGCCCCAGCATTTT,CASNPRDRGLSNQPQHF
NA,few,TRBJ2-6,TRBV30,TGTGCCTGGAAAGGAGTTTCGTTCTCTGGGGCCAACGTCCTGACTTTC,CAWKGVSFSGANVLTF
TRBD1,NA,TRBJ2-7,TRBV5-1,TGCGCCAGCAGCGGGCTACAGGGGAACTCCTACGAGCAGTACTTC,CASSGLQGNSYEQYF
TRBD2,NA,TRBJ2-5,TRBV30,TGTGCCTGGAGGTCTAGCGGGAGGGGGGAGACCCAGTACTTC,CAWRSSGRGETQYF
TRBD1,NA,TRBJ2-5,TRBV7-9,TGTGCCAGCAGCTTAGCCTCGGACAGGGAGACCCAGTACTTC,CASSLASDRETQYF
TRBD2,NA,TRBJ2-7,TRBV5-1,TGCGCCAGCAGCTGGGAGACTAGCGGCCGGGGGGAGCAGTACTTC,CASSWETSGRGEQYF
NA,NA,TRBJ2-3,TRBV11-2,TGTGCCAGCAGCTTACCGAGCACAGATACGCAGTATTTT,CASSLPSTDTQYF
TRBD1,NA,TRBJ1-1,TRBV9,TGTGCCAGCAGCCCTCGGGACAGGGGATTGAACACTGAAGCTTTCTTT,CASSPRDRGLNTEAFF
NA,once,TRBJ1-1,TRBV19,TGTGCCGCAAAATGGAAGACAGATTCCACTGAAGCTTTCTTT,CAAKWKTDSTEAFF
TRBD2,NA,TRBJ2-1,TRBV30,TGTGCCTGGAGTACGGCTAGCGGGAGTACTGAGCAGTTCTTC,CAWSTASGSTEQFF
NA,NA,TRBJ1-1,TRBV5-1,TGCGCCAGCAGCCTCACAGGGTTGCACACTGAAGCTTTCTTT,CASSLTGLHTEAFF
TRBD1,NA,TRBJ1-2,TRBV6-5,TGTGCCAGCAGTTACAGGGGACAGGGGAACTATGGCTACACCTTC,CASSYRGQGNYGYTF
NA,NA,TRBJ1-4,TRBV5-1,TGCGCCTCCAGGATCGGAACTAATGAAAAACTGTTTTTT,CASRIGTNEKLFF
TRBD1,NA,TRBJ1-2,TRBV19,TGTGCCAGTAGTCTTAGGCGGGACAGGGATGGCTATGGCTACACCTTC,CASSLRRDRDGYGYTF
NA,few,TRBJ2-1,TRBV15,TGTGCCACCAGCAGAGCTCTGCAGCCGGGGATACGTTCCTACAATGAGCAGTTCTTC,CATSRALQPGIRSYNEQFF
TRBD1,NA,TRBJ2-7,TRBV5-1,TGCGCCAGCAGCTTGGGGGGACAGGGAACGAACGAGCAGTACTTC,CASSLGGQGTNEQYF
NA,NA,TRBJ2-7,TRBV28,TGTGCCAGCAGACACAGGGCTGGAGGATACGAGCAGTACTTC,CASRHRAGGYEQYF
NA,NA,TRBJ2-1,TRBV15,TGTGCCACCAGCAGAGACCTCAGGGGAAATGAGCAGTTCTTC,CATSRDLRGNEQFF
TRBD1,NA,TRBJ2-1,TRBV9,TGTGCCAGCAGCGTCCTACAGGGGATGGCCGGCTACAATGAGCAGTTCTTC,CASSVLQGMAGYNEQFF
NA,NA,TRBJ1-3,TRBV18,TGTGCCAGCTCACCCTACCAGGGATACTCTGGAAACACCATATATTTT,CASSPYQGYSGNTIYF
TRBD1,NA,TRBJ1-5,TRBV6-1,TGTGCCAGCCGTCTGACAGGGGAGGACAATCAGCCCCAGCATTTT,CASRLTGEDNQPQHF
TRBD2,NA,TRBJ2-7,TRBV4-1,TGCGCCAGCAGCCAGGACCCCGGGACTAGTATTGACGAGCAGTACTTC,CASSQDPGTSIDEQYF
NA,NA,TRBJ2-7,TRBV5-1,TGCGCCAGCAAGGGGGACACGGGAACCTACGAGCAGTACTTC,CASKGDTGTYEQYF
TRBD2,once,TRBJ2-7,TRBV7-2,TGTGCCAGCAGCTTCCGGACTAGCGGGAGCGAGCAGTACTTC,CASSFRTSGSEQYF
NA,NA,TRBJ2-1,TRBV10-1,TGCGCCAGCAGTGTGGGTGATAGCATTGAGCAGTTCTTC,CASSVGDSIEQFF
NA,NA,TRBJ2-1,TRBV5-1,TGCGCCAGCAGCGAGAGGGTCACGGTGAGCTCCTACAATGAGCAGTTCTTC,CASSERVTVSSYNEQFF
TRBD2,NA,TRBJ2-7,TRBV18,TGTGCCAGCTCCGAACTAGCGGGAGAGCAGTACTTC,CASSELAGEQYF
TRBD2,NA,TRBJ2-3,TRBV7-2,TGTGCCAGCAGCTTAGGAGGGACTAACACAGATACGCAGTATTTT,CASSLGGTNTDTQYF
TRBD2,once,TRBJ2-3,TRBV6-5,TGTGCCAGCAGTGCTACTAGCGGGAGAGTGGATACGCAGTATTTT,CASSATSGRVDTQYF
NA,NA,TRBJ1-5,TRBV18,TGTGCCAGCTCACCTGGACAGAATCAGCCCCAGCATTTT,CASSPGQNQPQHF
TRBD2,NA,TRBJ2-3,TRBV30,TGTGCCTTCAAGACGGGGGGGATAACAGATACGCAGTATTTT,CAFKTGGITDTQYF
NA,NA,TRBJ1-5,TRBV15,TGTGCCACCAGCAGAATTGGACAGACGGGACGTCAGCCCCAGCATTTT,CATSRIGQTGRQPQHF
NA,few,TRBJ2-2,TRBV5-1,TGCGCCAGCATCGAACCCGGGGTAACCGGGGAGCTGTTTTTT,CASIEPGVTGELFF
NA,NA,TRBJ2-2,TRBV21-1,TGTGCCAGCAGCCCCGGTCGGGGTAACACCGGGGAGCTGTTTTTT,CASSPGRGNTGELFF
TRBD1,NA,TRBJ1-5,TRBV19,TGTGCCACTACCACAGGGGGCCTTCAGCCCCAGCATTTT,CATTTGGLQPQHF
NA,NA,TRBJ2-7,TRBV6-5,TGTGCCAGCAGTTACTCCCCTTACGAGCAGTACTTC,CASSYSPYEQYF
NA,NA,TRBJ2-3,TRBV5-1,TGCGCCAGCAGCTTGAGCGGTCAAACGGGCACAGATACGCAGTATTTT,CASSLSGQTGTDTQYF
NA,NA,TRBJ1-3,TRBV12-5,TGTGCTAGTGGTTCAACGATCAGGGGAACTGGAAACACCATATATTTT,CASGSTIRGTGNTIYF
NA,medium-sized,TRBJ2-3,TRBV6-4,TGTGCCAGCAGTGAGGGGACTAGCACAGATACGCAGTATTTT,CASSEGTSTDTQYF